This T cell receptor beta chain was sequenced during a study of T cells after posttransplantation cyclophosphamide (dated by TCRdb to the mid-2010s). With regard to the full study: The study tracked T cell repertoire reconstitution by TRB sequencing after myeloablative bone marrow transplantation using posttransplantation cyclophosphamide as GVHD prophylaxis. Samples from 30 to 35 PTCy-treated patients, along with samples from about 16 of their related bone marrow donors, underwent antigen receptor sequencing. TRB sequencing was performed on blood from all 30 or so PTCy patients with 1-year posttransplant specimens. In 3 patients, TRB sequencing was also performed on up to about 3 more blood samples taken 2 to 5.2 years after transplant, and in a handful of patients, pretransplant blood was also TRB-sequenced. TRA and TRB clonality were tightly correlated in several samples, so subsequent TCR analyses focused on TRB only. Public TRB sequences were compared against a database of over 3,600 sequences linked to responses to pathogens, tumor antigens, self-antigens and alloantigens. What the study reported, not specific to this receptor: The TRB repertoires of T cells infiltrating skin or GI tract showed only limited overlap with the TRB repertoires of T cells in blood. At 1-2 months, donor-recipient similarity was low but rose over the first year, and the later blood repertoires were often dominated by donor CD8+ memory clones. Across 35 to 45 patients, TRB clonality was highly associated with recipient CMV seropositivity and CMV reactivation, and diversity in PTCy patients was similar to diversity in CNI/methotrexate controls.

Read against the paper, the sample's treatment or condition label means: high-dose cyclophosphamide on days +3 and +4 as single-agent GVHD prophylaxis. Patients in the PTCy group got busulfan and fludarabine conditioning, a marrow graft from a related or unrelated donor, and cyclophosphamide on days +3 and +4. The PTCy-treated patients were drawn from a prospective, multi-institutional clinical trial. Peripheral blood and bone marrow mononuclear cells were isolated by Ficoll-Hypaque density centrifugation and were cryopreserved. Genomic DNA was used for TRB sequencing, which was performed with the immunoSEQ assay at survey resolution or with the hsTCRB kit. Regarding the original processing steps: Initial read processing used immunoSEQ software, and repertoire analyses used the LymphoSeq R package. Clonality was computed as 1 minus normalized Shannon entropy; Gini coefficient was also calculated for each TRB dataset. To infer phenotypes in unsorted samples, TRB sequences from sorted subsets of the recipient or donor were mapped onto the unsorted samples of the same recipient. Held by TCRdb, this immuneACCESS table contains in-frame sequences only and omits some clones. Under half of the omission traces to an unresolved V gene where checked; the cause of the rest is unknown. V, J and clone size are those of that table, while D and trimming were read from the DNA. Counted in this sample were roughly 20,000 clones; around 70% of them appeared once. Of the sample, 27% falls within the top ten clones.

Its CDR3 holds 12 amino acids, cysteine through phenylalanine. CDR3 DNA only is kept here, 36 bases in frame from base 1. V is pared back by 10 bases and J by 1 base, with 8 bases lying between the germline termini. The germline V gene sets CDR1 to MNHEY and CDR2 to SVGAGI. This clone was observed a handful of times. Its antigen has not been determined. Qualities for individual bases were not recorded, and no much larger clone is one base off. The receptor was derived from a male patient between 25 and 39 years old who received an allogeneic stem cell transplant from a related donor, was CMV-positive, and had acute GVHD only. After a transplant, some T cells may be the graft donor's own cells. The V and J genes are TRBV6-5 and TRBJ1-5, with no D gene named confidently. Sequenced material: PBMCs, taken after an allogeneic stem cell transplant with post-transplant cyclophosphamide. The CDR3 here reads CATGMSNQPQHF. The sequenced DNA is TGTGCCACCGGTATGAGCAATCAGCCCCAGCATTTT.